Listed below are T cell receptor beta chains from one sample, sequenced in a study of T cells expressing NK-cell markers. TCRdb reprocessed the 5' RACE reads and reports one entry per CDR3 protein, with no DNA. In all, the sample yields approximately 150,000 distinct CDR3 sequences. The sample taken for sequencing was blood T cells: a sorted CD56 or NKG2C T cell subset, CD4+ or CD8+ T cells, or bulk PBMC T cells (not recorded which). These receptors originate from a woman aged 18-70 years in good health. Each CDR3 is given with its conserved first and last residue. Rows give clone size only sometimes, using once, few, many, or a class for an expanded clone.

v_call	clone_size	j_call	cdr3_aa
TRBV27	.	TRBJ2-3	CASWGAYGTDTQYF
TRBV24-1	.	TRBJ2-3	CATSDSRRSTDTQYF
TRBV7-9	.	TRBJ1-1	CASSPLQGAGTEAFF
TRBV20-1	.	TRBJ1-2	CSASGHRLLYGYTF
TRBV4-2	.	TRBJ2-7	CASSQDDGTGTYEQYF
TRBV12-3/TRBV12-4	.	TRBJ2-7	CASSLGRGTGEQYF
TRBV28	.	TRBJ2-3	CASSLFYSGRITDTQYF
TRBV29-1	.	TRBJ2-2	CSVVTGGVGTGELFF
TRBV9	.	TRBJ1-3	CASSGQSSGNTIYF
TRBV20-1	.	TRBJ1-2	CSAIGQGDDYGYTF
TRBV29-1	.	TRBJ2-3	CSVVRRDPWVADTQYF
TRBV6-1	.	TRBJ2-5	CASSPGTGVLGTETQYF
TRBV21-1	.	TRBJ2-7	CASIDRGRGQAFWGSYEQYF
TRBV5-6	.	TRBJ1-1	CASSSSSRRTEAFF
TRBV7-9	.	TRBJ1-1	CASSSRGGDTEAFF
TRBV18	.	TRBJ1-6	CASSPLPDTPLHF
TRBV12-3/TRBV12-4	.	TRBJ1-2	CASSLFGGGGYTF
TRBV5-5	.	TRBJ2-1	CASSLVGQSFNEQFF
TRBV5-1	.	TRBJ2-1	CASSLVSGGGYNEQFF
TRBV27	.	TRBJ2-5	CASRKRTEQETQYF
TRBV20-1	.	TRBJ1-1	CSARGTGVPNTEAFF
TRBV7-9	.	TRBJ2-7	CASSHGRIYEQYF
TRBV5-6	.	TRBJ2-7	CASSLPGFGGTEEQYF
TRBV7-9	.	TRBJ2-3	CASGIGNAGDTQYF
TRBV6-2/TRBV6-3	.	TRBJ2-1	CASRRLDEQFF
TRBV7-2	medium-sized	TRBJ2-5	CASSIQRGQETQYF
TRBV10-3	.	TRBJ2-1	CAISESASGGDEQFF
TRBV12-3/TRBV12-4	.	TRBJ1-4	CASSLTRSDEKLFF
TRBV21-1	.	TRBJ1-1	CASSKWTGGCTEAFF
TRBV28	.	TRBJ2-3	CASQDRAGTDTQYF
TRBV18	.	TRBJ2-1	CASSPGLDGWEQFF
TRBV18	.	TRBJ2-1	CASSPPLGKNEQFF
TRBV3-1	.	TRBJ2-7	CASSQRTSGTYF
TRBV9	.	TRBJ1-5	CASSVAPTGDQPQHF
TRBV19	.	TRBJ2-7	CASSRTSDSGYEQYF
TRBV7-9	.	TRBJ1-4	CASSWTGFPEKLFF
TRBV14	.	TRBJ2-5	CASRKLGEQTQYF
TRBV11-3	.	TRBJ2-5	CASSKKRRVEETQYF
TRBV27	.	TRBJ2-3	CASRPGREWGTDTQYF
TRBV20-1	.	TRBJ2-1	CSARSRGYNEQFF
TRBV5-5	.	TRBJ2-4	CASSSRDRGNIQYF
TRBV10-3	.	TRBJ2-5	CAISGSGAGETQYF
TRBV5-1	.	TRBJ2-1	CASSFSGSVNEQFF
TRBV6-1	.	TRBJ2-7	CASSFDRKSTYEQYF
TRBV7-6	.	TRBJ2-3	CASSLEFEDTQYF
TRBV6-5	.	TRBJ2-2	CASSYSVGAIGELFF
TRBV6-5	.	TRBJ1-4	CASSLQGYATNEKLFF
TRBV7-2	.	TRBJ1-6	CASSLGGGSHNSPLHF
TRBV9	.	TRBJ2-3	CASSVGTSGHTQYF